This TCR beta chain was profiled in a study of identifying expanded T cells in peripheral blood. Germline CDR1 reads SGDLS; CDR2 reads YYNGEE. The length of the CDR3 is 15 residues. The V gene lost 4 bases and the J gene lost 3 bases, with 15 bases spanning the gap. Sequencing was performed with immunoSEQ multiplex PCR; in TCRdb, only in-frame clones are kept and a portion is missing. Here the sample spans 90,000 to 100,000 clones, roughly 90% being singletons. This clonotype was sampled from a person aged 18-70 years in good health. V is TRBV9 and J is TRBJ2-3; no reliable D call. The source material was blood. Here the CDR3 DNA reads TGTGCCAGCAGCCGAAATCCCAGCGCAACAGATACGCAGTATTTT. Amino acids: CASSRNPSATDTQYF.